This is a list of T cell receptor beta chains from one sample in a study of blood T cells in healthy people across ages. In TCRdb, the 5' RACE reads were re-called with MiXCR into one record per CDR3 protein. This table holds about 640,000 distinct CDR3 sequences, approximately 50% found once. Sequenced sample: blood. These TCRs come from a man in his 60s in good health. The CDR3 runs from the conserved cysteine through the conserved F or W. A D gene is named only where the DNA matches it firmly. Clone size is given for some rows only: seen once, a few or many times, or a class if the clone is expanded.

size: -
V: TRBV6-6
D: TRBD1
length: 14
J: TRBJ1-6
CDR3: CASSHIDRESPLHF
DNA: TGTGCCAGCAGCCATATAGACAGGGAGTCACCCCTCCACTTT

size: -
V: TRBV2
D: TRBD1
length: 15
J: TRBJ2-5
CDR3: CASPLSKGAGETQYF
DNA: TGTGCCAGCCCCTTGTCCAAGGGGGCGGGAGAGACCCAGTACTTC

size: few
V: TRBV2
D: -
length: 12
J: TRBJ2-3
CDR3: CASSAGPDTQYF
DNA: TGTGCCAGCAGTGCGGGCCCAGATACGCAGTATTTT

size: -
V: TRBV29-1
D: TRBD1
length: 13
J: TRBJ2-5
CDR3: CSVRQGSGETQYF
DNA: TGCAGCGTCCGACAGGGATCAGGGGAGACCCAGTACTTC

size: -
V: TRBV6-6
D: -
length: 13
J: TRBJ2-7
CDR3: CASTKGGRYEQYF
DNA: TGTGCCAGCACCAAGGGGGGCCGCTATGAGCAGTACTTC

size: -
V: TRBV25-1
D: TRBD1
length: 15
J: TRBJ1-1
CDR3: CASRDTNRGHTEAFF
DNA: TGTGCCAGCAGAGACACCAACAGGGGCCACACTGAAGCTTTCTTT

size: -
V: TRBV2
D: TRBD2
length: 18
J: TRBJ2-7
CDR3: CASREGTSGGSSSYEQYF
DNA: TGTGCCAGCAGGGAAGGGACTAGCGGGGGGAGTAGCTCCTACGAGCAGTACTTC

size: few
V: TRBV5-1
D: TRBD1
length: 14
J: TRBJ2-4
CDR3: CASSFGTEKNIQYF
DNA: TGCGCCAGCAGCTTTGGGACAGAGAAAAACATTCAGTACTTC

size: -
V: TRBV5-1
D: -
length: 15
J: TRBJ1-6
CDR3: CASSLEAPDNSPLHF
DNA: TGCGCCAGCAGCTTGGAGGCACCCGATAATTCACCCCTCCACTTT

size: -
V: TRBV5-1
D: TRBD2
length: 14
J: TRBJ2-1
CDR3: CASSPGLTYNEQFF
DNA: TGCGCCAGCAGCCCGGGACTAACCTACAATGAGCAGTTCTTC

size: -
V: TRBV12-5
D: -
length: 13
J: TRBJ2-7
CDR3: CASGGEKAYEQYF
DNA: TGTGCTAGTGGTGGAGAGAAAGCCTACGAGCAGTACTTC

size: -
V: TRBV3-1
D: -
length: 14
J: TRBJ1-2
CDR3: CASSNPETNYGYTF
DNA: TGTGCCAGCAGCAACCCAGAGACCAACTATGGCTACACCTTC

size: -
V: TRBV5-1
D: TRBD2
length: 15
J: TRBJ2-7
CDR3: CASSLWSGGASEQYF
DNA: TGCGCCAGCAGCTTATGGAGCGGGGGGGCTTCCGAGCAGTACTTC

size: -
V: TRBV20-1
D: TRBD2
length: 14
J: TRBJ2-1
CDR3: CSAVKRDSYNEQFF
DNA: TGCAGTGCCGTAAAGCGGGATTCCTACAATGAGCAGTTCTTC

size: -
V: TRBV6-1
D: -
length: 17
J: TRBJ1-6
CDR3: CASSRGGRASYNSPLHF
DNA: TGTGCCAGCAGTAGAGGGGGTAGGGCGTCCTATAATTCACCCCTCCACTTT

size: -
V: TRBV5-1
D: TRBD1
length: 14
J: TRBJ2-1
CDR3: CASSLGGQGDEQFF
DNA: TGCGCCAGCAGCTTGGGAGGACAGGGTGATGAGCAGTTCTTC

size: -
V: TRBV20-1
D: TRBD1
length: 14
J: TRBJ1-1
CDR3: CSAEPGQVNTEAFF
DNA: TGCAGTGCTGAACCGGGACAGGTGAACACTGAAGCTTTCTTT

size: -
V: TRBV20-1
D: TRBD1
length: 17
J: TRBJ1-1
CDR3: CSARDVQPGQVGAEAFF
DNA: TGCAGTGCTAGAGACGTACAACCGGGACAGGTAGGGGCTGAAGCTTTCTTT

size: -
V: TRBV7-2
D: -
length: 16
J: TRBJ2-6
CDR3: CASSSEGASGANVLTF
DNA: TGTGCCAGCAGCTCGGAGGGGGCGTCTGGGGCCAACGTCCTGACTTTC

size: -
V: TRBV4-2
D: TRBD2
length: 16
J: TRBJ2-7
CDR3: CASSQDTSGGSYEQYF
DNA: TGTGCCAGCAGCCAAGATACGTCGGGGGGGTCCTACGAGCAGTACTTC

size: -
V: TRBV20-1
D: TRBD2
length: 15
J: TRBJ2-3
CDR3: CSACIAGRSTDTQYF
DNA: TGCAGTGCCTGTATAGCGGGGCGGAGCACAGATACGCAGTATTTT

size: -
V: TRBV10-3
D: -
length: 13
J: TRBJ1-1
CDR3: CAIHDPGNTEAFF
DNA: TGTGCCATCCATGACCCCGGGAACACTGAAGCTTTCTTT

size: once
V: TRBV5-1
D: -
length: 14
J: TRBJ1-1
CDR3: CASSPQGLRTEAFF
DNA: TGCGCCAGCAGCCCGCAGGGCCTTCGGACTGAAGCTTTCTTT

size: few
V: TRBV28
D: -
length: 13
J: TRBJ2-1
CDR3: CASRESNWNEQFF
DNA: TGTGCCAGTCGGGAGTCGAACTGGAATGAGCAGTTCTTC

size: many
V: TRBV7-2
D: -
length: 15
J: TRBJ2-5
CDR3: CASSLAGLAGETQYF
DNA: TGTGCCAGCAGCTTAGCGGGACTTGCTGGGGAGACCCAGTACTTC

size: -
V: TRBV6-4
D: -
length: 14
J: TRBJ2-1
CDR3: CASSDSGRANEQFF
DNA: TGTGCCAGCAGTGACTCCGGCAGGGCTAATGAGCAGTTCTTC

size: -
V: TRBV29-1
D: TRBD1
length: 13
J: TRBJ1-1
CDR3: CSGGTEGSTEAFF
DNA: TGCAGCGGTGGGACAGAAGGGAGCACTGAAGCTTTCTTT

size: -
V: TRBV12-3/TRBV12-4
D: -
length: 15
J: TRBJ1-4
CDR3: CASSWTDPTNEKLFF
DNA: TGTGCCAGCAGTTGGACAGACCCAACTAATGAAAAACTGTTTTTT

size: -
V: TRBV10-3
D: -
length: 15
J: TRBJ1-1
CDR3: CAITPGAGTRGEAFF
DNA: TGTGCCATCACCCCCGGGGCAGGGACAAGGGGTGAAGCTTTCTTT

size: few
V: TRBV12-3/TRBV12-4
D: -
length: 15
J: TRBJ2-3
CDR3: CASGTPGTSTDTQYF
DNA: TGTGCCAGCGGGACCCCGGGGACCAGCACAGATACGCAGTATTTT

size: -
V: TRBV4-2
D: -
length: 18
J: TRBJ2-7
CDR3: CASSQELEGAGRSYEQYF
DNA: TGTGCCAGCAGCCAAGAATTAGAGGGAGCAGGGAGATCCTACGAGCAGTACTTC

size: -
V: TRBV27
D: -
length: 17
J: TRBJ2-7
CDR3: CASSQWKQDGFAYEQYF
DNA: TGTGCCAGCAGTCAATGGAAACAGGACGGCTTTGCCTACGAGCAGTACTTC

size: once
V: TRBV7-9
D: -
length: 14
J: TRBJ1-4
CDR3: CASSLMQGTGKLFF
DNA: TGTGCCAGCAGCTTAATGCAGGGGACGGGAAAACTGTTTTTT

size: -
V: TRBV20-1
D: -
length: 14
J: TRBJ1-5
CDR3: CSARDQGPNQPQHF
DNA: TGCAGTGCTAGAGATCAGGGTCCCAATCAGCCCCAGCATTTT

size: few
V: TRBV27
D: -
length: 17
J: TRBJ2-1
CDR3: CASSLSGGRRGPLEQFF
DNA: TGTGCCAGCAGTTTATCGGGAGGTCGTAGAGGACCCCTTGAGCAGTTCTTC

size: -
V: TRBV6-2/TRBV6-3
D: TRBD2
length: 18
J: TRBJ2-7
CDR3: CASSLTSGGAGSYNEQYF
DNA: TGTGCCAGCAGTTTGACTAGCGGGGGGGCCGGCTCCTACAATGAGCAGTACTTC

size: -
V: TRBV20-1
D: TRBD2
length: 18
J: TRBJ2-6
CDR3: CSARVPGGLSSGANVLTF
DNA: TGCAGTGCTAGAGTCCCGGGGGGGCTTAGCTCTGGGGCCAACGTCCTGACTTTC

size: few
V: TRBV27
D: TRBD1
length: 17
J: TRBJ1-5
CDR3: CASRRTQGDLSNQPQHF
DNA: TGTGCCAGCCGCCGGACTCAGGGGGACCTGAGCAATCAGCCCCAGCATTTT

size: -
V: TRBV20-1
D: -
length: 15
J: TRBJ2-6
CDR3: CSAGDSRAGANVLTF
DNA: TGCAGTGCTGGAGATTCCCGGGCTGGGGCCAACGTCCTGACTTTC

size: -
V: TRBV5-1
D: TRBD1
length: 16
J: TRBJ1-1
CDR3: CASSYRQGDEDTEAFF
DNA: TGCGCCAGCAGCTACAGACAGGGGGACGAGGACACTGAAGCTTTCTTT

size: few
V: TRBV29-1
D: TRBD2
length: 14
J: TRBJ2-3
CDR3: CSVATSGGKDTQYF
DNA: TGCAGCGTTGCAACTAGCGGGGGGAAGGATACGCAGTATTTT

size: -
V: TRBV20-1
D: TRBD2
length: 15
J: TRBJ2-1
CDR3: CSAAASGGARNEQFF
DNA: TGCAGTGCGGCGGCTAGCGGGGGGGCTCGGAATGAGCAGTTCTTC

size: -
V: TRBV12-3/TRBV12-4
D: -
length: 18
J: TRBJ2-5
CDR3: CASSFDRTNGPGAETQYF
DNA: TGTGCCAGCAGTTTCGACAGGACTAACGGCCCCGGGGCAGAGACCCAGTACTTC

size: -
V: TRBV20-1
D: TRBD2
length: 12
J: TRBJ2-7
CDR3: CSAEPAGVEQYF
DNA: TGCAGTGCAGAACCAGCGGGGGTTGAGCAGTACTTC

size: few
V: TRBV29-1
D: -
length: 13
J: TRBJ2-7
CDR3: CSVAKQETYEQYF
DNA: TGCAGCGTTGCGAAGCAGGAGACCTACGAGCAGTACTTC

size: -
V: TRBV7-2
D: -
length: 12
J: TRBJ2-5
CDR3: CASNSGLETQYF
DNA: TGTGCCAGCAACAGCGGGCTAGAGACCCAGTACTTC

size: -
V: TRBV5-1
D: TRBD1
length: 15
J: TRBJ2-1
CDR3: CASSFLGQGSNEQFF
DNA: TGCGCCAGCAGCTTCTTGGGACAGGGAAGCAATGAGCAGTTCTTC

size: few
V: TRBV12-3/TRBV12-4
D: -
length: 13
J: TRBJ2-3
CDR3: CASSSGGPDTQYF
DNA: TGTGCCAGCAGTTCTGGGGGGCCAGATACGCAGTATTTT

size: -
V: TRBV20-1
D: -
length: 12
J: TRBJ2-7
CDR3: CSASDKLYEQYF
DNA: TGCAGTGCTAGCGACAAACTCTACGAGCAGTACTTC

size: few
V: TRBV6-1
D: -
length: 19
J: TRBJ1-2
CDR3: CASSLTGPQMGTLNYGYTF
DNA: TGTGCCAGCAGTCTGACGGGCCCCCAAATGGGGACACTAAACTATGGCTACACCTTC

size: -
V: TRBV6-5
D: -
length: 14
J: TRBJ1-4
CDR3: CASSLGVLRGKLFF
DNA: TGTGCCAGCAGCCTAGGGGTTCTTAGAGGAAAACTGTTTTTT

size: -
V: TRBV5-1
D: -
length: 15
J: TRBJ1-4
CDR3: CASSLQQGANEKLFF
DNA: TGCGCCAGCAGCTTGCAACAGGGCGCTAATGAAAAACTGTTTTTT

size: few
V: TRBV7-9
D: -
length: 16
J: TRBJ1-4
CDR3: CASSLAKGWSNEKLFF
DNA: TGTGCCAGCAGCTTAGCGAAGGGTTGGTCTAATGAAAAACTGTTTTTT